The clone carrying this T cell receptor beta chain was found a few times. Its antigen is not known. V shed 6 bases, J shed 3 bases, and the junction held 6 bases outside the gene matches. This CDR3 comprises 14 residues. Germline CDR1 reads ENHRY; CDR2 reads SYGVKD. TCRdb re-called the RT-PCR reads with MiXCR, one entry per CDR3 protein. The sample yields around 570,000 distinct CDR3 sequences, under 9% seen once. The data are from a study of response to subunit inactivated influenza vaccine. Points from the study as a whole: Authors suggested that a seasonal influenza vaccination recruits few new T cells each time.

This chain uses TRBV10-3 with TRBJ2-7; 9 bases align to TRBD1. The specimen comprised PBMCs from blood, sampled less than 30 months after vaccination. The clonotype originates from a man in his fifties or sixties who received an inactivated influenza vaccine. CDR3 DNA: TGTGCCATCAGGGGGACAGGGAGCAGCTACGAGCAGTACTTC. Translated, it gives CAIRGTGSSYEQYF.